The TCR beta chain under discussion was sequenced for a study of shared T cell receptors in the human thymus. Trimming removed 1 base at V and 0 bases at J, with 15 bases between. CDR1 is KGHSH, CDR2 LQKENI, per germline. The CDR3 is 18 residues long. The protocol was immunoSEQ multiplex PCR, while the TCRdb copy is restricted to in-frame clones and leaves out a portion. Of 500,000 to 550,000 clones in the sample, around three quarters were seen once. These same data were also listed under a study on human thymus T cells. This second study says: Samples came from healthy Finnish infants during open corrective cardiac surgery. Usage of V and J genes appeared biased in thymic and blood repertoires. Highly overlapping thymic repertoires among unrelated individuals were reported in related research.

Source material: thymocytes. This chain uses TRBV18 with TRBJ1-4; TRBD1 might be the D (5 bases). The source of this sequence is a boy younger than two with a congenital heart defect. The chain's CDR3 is CASSPLQDEQTTNEKLFF. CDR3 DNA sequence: TGTGCCAGCTCACCACTACAGGACGAGCAAACAACTAATGAAAAACTGTTTTTT. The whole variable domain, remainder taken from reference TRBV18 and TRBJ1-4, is NAGVMQNPRHLVRRRGQEARLRCSPMKGHSHVYWYRQLPEEGLKFMVYLQKENIIDESGMPKERFSAEFPKEGPSILRIQQVVRGDSAAYFCASSPLQDEQTTNEKLFFGSGTQLSVL.